This T cell receptor beta chain is from a study of shared clonotypes between healthy human individuals. The CDR3 has 15 residues. V was pared by 4 bases and J by 5 bases, with 6 bases of the junction left unmatched. Germline V gives CDR1 SGHRS, CDR2 YFSETQ. TCRdb's copy holds only in-frame clones and misses some; the assay was immunoSEQ multiplex PCR. Of more than 1 million clones in the sample, approximately 80% are singletons; the top ten hold about 0.52%. The chain has TRBV5-1 and TRBJ1-4, with TRBD1 matching 9 bases. Specimen: memory CD4+ T cells from PBMCs. The subset is: CD45RA-negative fraction. The source of this sequence is a man aged 18 to 35 in good health. Some clones in this sample may be carry-over from other donors' samples. CDR3 sequence (DNA): TGCGCCAGCAGCGCTAGGACAGGGGAAAATGAAAAACTGTTTTTT. This codes for CASSARTGENEKLFF.